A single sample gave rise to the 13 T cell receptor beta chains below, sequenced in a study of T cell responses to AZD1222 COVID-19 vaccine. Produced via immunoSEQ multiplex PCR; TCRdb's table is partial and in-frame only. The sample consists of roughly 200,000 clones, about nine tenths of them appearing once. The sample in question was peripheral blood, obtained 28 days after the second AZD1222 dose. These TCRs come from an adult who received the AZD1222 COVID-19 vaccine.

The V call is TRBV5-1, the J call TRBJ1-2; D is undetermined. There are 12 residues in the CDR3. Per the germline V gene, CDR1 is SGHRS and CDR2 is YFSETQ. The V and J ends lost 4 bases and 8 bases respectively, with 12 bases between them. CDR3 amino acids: CASSPNNGGYTF. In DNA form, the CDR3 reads TGCGCCAGCAGCCCTAACAATGGAGGCTACACCTTC.

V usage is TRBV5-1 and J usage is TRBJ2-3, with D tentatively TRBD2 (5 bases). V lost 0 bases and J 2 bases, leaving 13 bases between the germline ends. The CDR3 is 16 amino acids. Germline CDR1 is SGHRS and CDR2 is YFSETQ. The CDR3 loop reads CASSLGGSSHTDTQYF. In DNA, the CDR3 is TGCGCCAGCAGCTTGGGCGGGTCCTCTCACACAGATACGCAGTATTTT.

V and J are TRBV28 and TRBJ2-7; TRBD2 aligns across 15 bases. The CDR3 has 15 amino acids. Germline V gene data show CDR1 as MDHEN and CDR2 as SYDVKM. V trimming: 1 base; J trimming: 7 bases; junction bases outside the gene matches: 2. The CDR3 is CASSLFGLAGGEQYF. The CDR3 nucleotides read TGTGCCAGCAGTTTATTTGGACTAGCGGGAGGGGAGCAGTACTTC.

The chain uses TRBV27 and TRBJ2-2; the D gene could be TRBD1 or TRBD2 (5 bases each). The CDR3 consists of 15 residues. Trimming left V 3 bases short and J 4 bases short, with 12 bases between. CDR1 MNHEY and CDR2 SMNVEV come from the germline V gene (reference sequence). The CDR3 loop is CASSLRGLVTGELFF. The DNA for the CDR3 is TGTGCCAGCAGTTTGAGGGGCTTGGTCACCGGGGAGCTGTTTTTT.

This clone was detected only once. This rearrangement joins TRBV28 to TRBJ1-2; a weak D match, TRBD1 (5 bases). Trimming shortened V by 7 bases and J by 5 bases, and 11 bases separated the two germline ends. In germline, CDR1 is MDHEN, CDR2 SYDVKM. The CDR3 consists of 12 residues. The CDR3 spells CASKLGVYGYTF. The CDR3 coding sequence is TGTGCCAGCAAGCTGGGGGTTTATGGCTACACCTTC.

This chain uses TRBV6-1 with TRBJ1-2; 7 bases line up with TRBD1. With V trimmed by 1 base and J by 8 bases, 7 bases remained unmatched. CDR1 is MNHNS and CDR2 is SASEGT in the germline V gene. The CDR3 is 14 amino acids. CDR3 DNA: TGTGCCAGCAGTGAAGAGGGGGCCTTGGGAGGCTACACCTTC. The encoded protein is CASSEEGALGGYTF.

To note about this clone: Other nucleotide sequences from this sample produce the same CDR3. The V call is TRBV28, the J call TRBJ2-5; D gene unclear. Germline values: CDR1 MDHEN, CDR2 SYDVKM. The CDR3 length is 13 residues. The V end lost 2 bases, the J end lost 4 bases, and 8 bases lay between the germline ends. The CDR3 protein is CASSLGRRETQYF. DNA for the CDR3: TGTGCCAGCAGTTTAGGCAGGCGAGAGACCCAGTACTTC.

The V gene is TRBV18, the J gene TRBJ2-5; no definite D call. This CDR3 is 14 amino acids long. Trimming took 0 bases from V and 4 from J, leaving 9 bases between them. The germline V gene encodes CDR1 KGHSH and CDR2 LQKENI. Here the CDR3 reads CASSPPGWGETQYF. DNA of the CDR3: TGTGCCAGCTCACCACCCGGGTGGGGAGAGACCCAGTACTTC. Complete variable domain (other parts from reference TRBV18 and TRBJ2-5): NAGVMQNPRHLVRRRGQEARLRCSPMKGHSHVYWYRQLPEEGLKFMVYLQKENIIDESGMPKERFSAEFPKEGPSILRIQQVVRGDSAAYFCASSPPGWGETQYFGPGTRLLVL.

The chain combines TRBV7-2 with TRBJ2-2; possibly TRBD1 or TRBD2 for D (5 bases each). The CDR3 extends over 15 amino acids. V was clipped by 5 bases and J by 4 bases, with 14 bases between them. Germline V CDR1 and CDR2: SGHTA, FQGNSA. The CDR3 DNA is TGTGCCAGCAGCGCCGGGACCCTGAGCACCGGGGAGCTGTTTTTT. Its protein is CASSAGTLSTGELFF. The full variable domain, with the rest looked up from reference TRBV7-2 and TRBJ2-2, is GAGVSQSPSNKVTEKGKDVELRCDPISGHTALYWYRQSLGQGLEFLIYFQGNSAPDKSGLPSDRFSAERTGGSVSTLTIQRTQQEDSAVYLCASSAGTLSTGELFFGEGSRLTVL.

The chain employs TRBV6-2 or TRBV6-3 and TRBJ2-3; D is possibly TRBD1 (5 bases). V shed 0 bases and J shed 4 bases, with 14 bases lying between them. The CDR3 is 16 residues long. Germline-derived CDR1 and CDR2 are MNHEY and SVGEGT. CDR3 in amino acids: CASSYSGQGLPDTQYF. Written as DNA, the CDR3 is TGTGCCAGCAGTTACTCCGGCCAGGGTTTACCAGATACGCAGTATTTT.

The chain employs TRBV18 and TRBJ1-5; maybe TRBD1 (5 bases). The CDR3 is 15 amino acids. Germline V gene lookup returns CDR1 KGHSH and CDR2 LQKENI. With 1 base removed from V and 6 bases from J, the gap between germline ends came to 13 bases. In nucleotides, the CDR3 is TGTGCCAGCTCACCACGGCAGGGAGAGGCTCAGCCCCAGCATTTT. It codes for CASSPRQGEAQPQHF.

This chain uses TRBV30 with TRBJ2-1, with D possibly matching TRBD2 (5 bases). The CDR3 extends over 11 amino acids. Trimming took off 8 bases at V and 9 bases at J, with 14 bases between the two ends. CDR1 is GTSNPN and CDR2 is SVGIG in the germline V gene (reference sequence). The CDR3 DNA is TGTGCCGGATCCGCCCGGGGTGAGCAGTTCTTC. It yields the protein CAGSARGEQFF.

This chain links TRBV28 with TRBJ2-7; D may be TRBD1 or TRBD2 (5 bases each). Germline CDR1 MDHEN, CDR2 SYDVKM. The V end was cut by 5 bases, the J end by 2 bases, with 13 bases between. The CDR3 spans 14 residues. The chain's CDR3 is CASSPGTATYEQYF. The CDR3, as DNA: TGTGCCAGCAGTCCCGGGACGGCAACCTACGAGCAGTACTTC.